Detailed here is one T cell receptor (beta chain). Its target is unknown. Here immunoSEQ multiplex PCR was the method, and the copy in TCRdb shows in-frame clones only, minus some. The data show around 30,000 clones, about 77% seen once. This sample was included in a study of vaccination effects on CD4 cells after COVID-19. Study in general: Of the BNT162b2 and mRNA-1273 vaccines, participants received two doses of one or the other.

This CDR3 spans 15 amino acids. Germline-derived CDR1 and CDR2 are MNHNS and SASEGT. The ends were cut back, 1 base at V and 2 bases at J, with 10 bases in the middle. Notes on the study in general: Marked clonal contraction was seen late after vaccination (in both infection- and vaccine-induced clones). Convalescents showed post-vaccine spike-reactive clones that were mainly new vaccine-induced clones.

Sequencing followed a ViraFEST assay step that expanded antigen-specific CD4+ T cells with viral peptide pools. Subsequent to roughly 9 days of culture, CD4+ T cells were isolated. According to PCR results, the person was infected with SARS-CoV-2 between March and December 2020. At days 3 and 7, half of the medium was exchanged for IL-2 medium. The sequence was collected from a human donor who had a prior SARS-CoV-2 infection. V and J are TRBV6-1 and TRBJ2-3, with a possible D match to TRBD1 (6 bases). Sequences were derived from CD4+ T cells from PBMCs cultured with HCoV-NL63 spike peptides, sampled before COVID-19 vaccination. The CDR3 spells CASSEVQGITDTQYF. DNA of the CDR3: TGTGCCAGCAGTGAAGTGCAGGGGATCACAGATACGCAGTATTTT.